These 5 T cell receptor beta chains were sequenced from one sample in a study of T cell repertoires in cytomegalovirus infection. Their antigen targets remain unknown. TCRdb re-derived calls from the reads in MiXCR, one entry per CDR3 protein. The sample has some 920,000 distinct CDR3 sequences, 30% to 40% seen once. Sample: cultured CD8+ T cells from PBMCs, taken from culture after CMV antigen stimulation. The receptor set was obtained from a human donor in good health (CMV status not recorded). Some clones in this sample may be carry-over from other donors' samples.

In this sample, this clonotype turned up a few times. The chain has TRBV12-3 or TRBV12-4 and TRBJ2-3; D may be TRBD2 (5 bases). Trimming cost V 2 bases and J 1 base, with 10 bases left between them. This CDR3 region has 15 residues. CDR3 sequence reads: CASSLLGVGTDTQYF. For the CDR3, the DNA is TGTGCCAGCAGTTTACTCGGGGTTGGCACAGATACGCAGTATTTT.

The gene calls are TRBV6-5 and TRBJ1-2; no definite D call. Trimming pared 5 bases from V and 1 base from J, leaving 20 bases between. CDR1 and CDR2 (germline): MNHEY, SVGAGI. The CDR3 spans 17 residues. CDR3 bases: TGTGCCAGCAGTCTTGGCGAAGATTGGGCCGATAACTATGGCTACACCTTC. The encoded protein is CASSLGEDWADNYGYTF.

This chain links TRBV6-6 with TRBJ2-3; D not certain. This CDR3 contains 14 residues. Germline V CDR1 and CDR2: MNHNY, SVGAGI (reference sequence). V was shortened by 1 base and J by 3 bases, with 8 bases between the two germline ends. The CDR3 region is CASSYFSGTDTQYF. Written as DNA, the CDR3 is TGTGCCAGCAGTTACTTTTCAGGAACAGATACGCAGTATTTT.

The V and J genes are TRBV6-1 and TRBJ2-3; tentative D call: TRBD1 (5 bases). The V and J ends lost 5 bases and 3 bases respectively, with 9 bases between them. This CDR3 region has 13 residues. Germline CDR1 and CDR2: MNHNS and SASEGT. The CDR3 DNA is TGTGCCAGCAGTCCGACAGTAACAGATACGCAGTATTTT. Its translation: CASSPTVTDTQYF.

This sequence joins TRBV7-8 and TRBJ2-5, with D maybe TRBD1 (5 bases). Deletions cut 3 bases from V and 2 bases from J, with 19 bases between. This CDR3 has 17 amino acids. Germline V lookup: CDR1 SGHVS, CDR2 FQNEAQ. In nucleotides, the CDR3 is TGTGCCAGCAGCTTCCGGCAGGGATTAGTCCTACAAGAGACCCAGTACTTC. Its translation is CASSFRQGLVLQETQYF. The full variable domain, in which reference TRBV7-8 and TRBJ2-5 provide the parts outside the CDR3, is GAGVSQSPRYKVAKRGQDVALRCDPISGHVSLFWYQQALGQGPEFLTYFQNEAQLDKSGLPSDRFFAERPEGSVSTLKIQRTQQEDSAVYLCASSFRQGLVLQETQYFGPGTRLLVL.